This TCR beta chain came from a study of CD8 T cells in ankylosing spondylitis. Findings and caveats of the study: Disease-linked clones were found to be CD8+ and relatively rare in peripheral blood. Earlier authors reported some of these motif variants in reactive arthritis synovial fluid and blood. Disease-linked clones reportedly showed significant enrichment in matched ankylosing spondylitis synovial fluid. Roughly eight highly homologous variants formed a TCR beta motif that appeared characteristic of ankylosing spondylitis blood.

V was pared by 0 bases and J by 6 bases, with 9 bases between. This CDR3 comprises 12 residues. The germline CDR1 and CDR2 sequences are DFQATT and SNEGSKA (reference sequence). Researchers built TCR beta libraries using quantitative 5'-RACE with molecular barcodes. One entry per CDR3 protein results from TCRdb running MiXCR on the 5' RACE reads. The data hold hundreds of thousands of distinct CDR3 sequences, with about an eighth observed a single time. A note on this clonotype: What it recognizes is unknown.

The chain couples TRBV20-1 to TRBJ2-7, with unresolved D. Sequencing was done on a sample of blood, either unsorted or a sorted T cell fraction (not recorded which). The sequence came from a male donor with ankylosing spondylitis. The CDR3 DNA is TGCAGTGCTAGAGAATGGGGTGGCGAGCAGTACTTC. Translated: CSAREWGGEQYF.